The 17 T cell receptor beta chains presented below share a single source sample, sequenced in a study of blood T cells in healthy people across ages. A second PCR of roughly 7 to 11 cycles used a sample-barcoded 5' primer and a J-beta primer mix. Using its own MiXCR run on the 5' RACE reads, TCRdb lists one record per CDR3 protein. The sample carries over 1,300,000 distinct CDR3 sequences, roughly 59% recorded once. Sequenced sample: blood. Receptor source: a man aged 18 to 29 in good health.

J is TRBJ2-1 and V is TRBV20-1; TRBD2 matches at 16 bases. CDR3 length equals 18 residues. The germline CDR1 and CDR2 sequences are DFQATT and SNEGSKA (reference sequence). Unmatched junction bases numbered 4, after V lost 0 bases and J lost 2 bases. CDR3 region: CSARDGTSGGATYNEQFF. The CDR3 DNA reads TGCAGTGCTAGAGATGGGACTAGCGGGGGGGCCACCTACAATGAGCAGTTCTTC.

This clonotype was seen more than once but under ten times. V and J are TRBV27 and TRBJ1-2, with D perhaps TRBD1 (6 bases). Trimming removed 5 bases at V and 2 bases at J, with 15 bases between. The CDR3 is 15 residues long. In germline, CDR1 is MNHEY, CDR2 SMNVEV (reference sequence). The CDR3 here is CASSQTGQQNYGYTF. DNA of the CDR3: TGTGCCAGCAGTCAAACTGGACAGCAGAACTATGGCTACACCTTC.

This clonotype has just a few counts. This chain joins TRBV25-1 and TRBJ1-4, with 7 bases fitting TRBD1. V was pared by 3 bases and J by 8 bases, with 9 bases of the junction left unmatched. The CDR3 runs 15 residues. Germline V lookup: CDR1 MGHDK, CDR2 SYGVNS. CDR3 nucleotides: TGTGCCAGCAGTGACTACAGGGGAGGCAACGAAAAACTGTTTTTT. This codes for CASSDYRGGNEKLFF. Full variable domain (missing parts from reference TRBV25-1 and TRBJ1-4): EADIYQTPRYLVIGTGKKITLECSQTMGHDKMYWYQQDPGMELHLIHYSYGVNSTEKGDLSSESTVSRIRTEHFPLTLESARPSHTSQYLCASSDYRGGNEKLFFGSGTQLSVL.

This clonotype was recorded only once. The gene calls are TRBV2 and TRBJ2-3, with no clear D. Germline CDR1 and CDR2: SNHLY and FYNNEI. The CDR3 spans 14 residues. Trimming removed 7 bases from V and 2 bases from J, with 13 bases in between. The CDR3 coding sequence is TGTGCCAGCACCCGAGGACCCACCACAGATACGCAGTATTTT. Its protein product is CASTRGPTTDTQYF.

The V gene is TRBV6-6, the J gene TRBJ2-7; TRBD1 might be the D (6 bases). V was pared by 6 bases and J by 3 bases, with 12 bases between. This CDR3 has 13 residues. Germline V lookup: CDR1 MNHNY, CDR2 SVGAGI (reference sequence). CDR3: CASRQGSGYEQYF. CDR3 DNA sequence: TGTGCCAGCAGGCAGGGGTCCGGCTACGAGCAGTACTTC.

The chain has TRBV20-1 and TRBJ2-3, with a weak D call TRBD2 (6 bases). V lost 4 bases and J 2 bases, leaving 22 bases between the germline ends. CDR3 length equals 17 residues. Per germline, CDR1 DFQATT and CDR2 SNEGSKA (reference sequence). The CDR3 reads CSATRIGRDWDTDTQYF. The CDR3, as DNA: TGCAGTGCTACTAGGATAGGGCGGGACTGGGACACAGATACGCAGTATTTT.

The genes are TRBV27 and TRBJ2-1; 7 nucleotides line up with TRBD1. The CDR3 is 12 amino acids. Per the germline V gene, CDR1 is MNHEY and CDR2 is SMNVEV (reference sequence). V lost 6 bases and J lost 5; bases outside the gene matches: 1. CDR3 DNA sequence: TGTGCCAGCAGACAGGGGCACAATGAGCAGTTCTTC. It specifies CASRQGHNEQFF.

The chain links TRBV20-1 to TRBJ1-1; possibly TRBD1 for D (5 bases). Looked up from germline, CDR1 is DFQATT and CDR2 is SNEGSKA (reference sequence). Deletions cut 5 bases from V and 5 bases from J, with 18 bases between. The CDR3 has 14 residues. The CDR3 DNA sequence: TGCAGTGCTCGGGTGGGGGGGGAACGGACTGAAGCTTTCTTT. Its protein is CSARVGGERTEAFF.

This clonotype was observed a few times. The V and J genes are TRBV21-1 and TRBJ1-6. TRBV21-1 is a known pseudogene. The CDR3 length is 16 residues. The CDR3 nucleotides read TGTGCCAGCAGCAAAGGATTGGACCCATCGGATTCACCCCTCCACTTT. It encodes CASSKGLDPSDSPLHF.

A remark on this clonotype: This may arise from a read error, as a much more abundant clone is one base away. The V gene is TRBV7-9, the J gene TRBJ1-2; D may be TRBD1 (6 bases). The CDR3 consists of 13 residues. Germline V lookup: CDR1 SEHNR, CDR2 FQNEAQ (reference sequence). The CDR3 is CAGSSDRDYGYTF. In DNA form, the CDR3 reads TGTGCCGGCAGCTCGGACAGAGACTATGGCTACACCTTC. The variable domain in full, completed from reference TRBV7-9 and TRBJ1-2, reads DTGVSQNPRHKITKRGQNVTFRCDPISEHNRLYWYRQTLGQGPEFLTYFQNEAQLEKSRLLSDRFSAERPKGSFSTLEIQRTEQGDSAMYLCAGSSDRDYGYTFGSGTRLTVV.

The rearrangement joins TRBV12-3 or TRBV12-4 to TRBJ2-7, with 9 bases matching TRBD2. J was trimmed by 4 bases and V by 3 bases; bases with no gene match: 13. The CDR3 covers 17 residues. As DNA, the CDR3 is TGTGCCAGCAGTTTTGAGGTAGCGGGGGCAATTGGGTACGAGCAGTACTTC. This sequence encodes CASSFEVAGAIGYEQYF.

This rearrangement joins TRBV5-1 to TRBJ2-7; 7 bases map to TRBD1. The germline gives CDR1 SGHRS, CDR2 YFSETQ. CDR3 length: 15 residues. V was clipped by 5 bases and J by 0 bases; unmatched bases: 8. CDR3: CASRTGQDISYEQYF. The DNA for the CDR3 is TGCGCCAGCAGAACCGGACAGGATATCTCCTACGAGCAGTACTTC. Together with reference TRBV5-1 and TRBJ2-7, the CDR3 gives the full variable domain: KAGVTQTPRYLIKTRGQQVTLSCSPISGHRSVSWYQQTPGQGLQFLFEYFSETQRNKGNFPGRFSGRQFSNSRSEMNVSTLELGDSALYLCASRTGQDISYEQYFGPGTRLTVT.

The chain couples TRBV29-1 to TRBJ2-3; 8 bases fit TRBD1. CDR1 SQVTM and CDR2 ANQGSEA come from the germline V gene. CDR3 length: 14 amino acids. V lost 7 bases, J lost 0 bases, and 6 bases stayed unmatched. As DNA, the CDR3 is TGCAGCGCTATCAGGGGGCAAAGCACAGATACGCAGTATTTT. Its translation: CSAIRGQSTDTQYF.

The V and J genes are TRBV5-1 and TRBJ2-5; 9 bases fit TRBD1. The J call could be wrong; TRBJ2-7 is a better fit for the DNA end. The CDR3 spans 16 residues. CDR1 is SGHRS and CDR2 is YFSETQ in the germline V gene. CDR3 sequence reads: CASSLVAGQGWYEQYF. CDR3 sequence (DNA): TGCGCCAGCAGCTTGGTTGCAGGACAGGGGTGGTACGAGCAGTACTTC.

This chain uses TRBV20-1 with TRBJ2-1, with unresolved D. Germline V gene lookup returns CDR1 DFQATT and CDR2 SNEGSKA (reference sequence). Trimming stripped 8 bases from V and 7 bases from J, with 3 bases between. The CDR3 is 8 residues long. The CDR3 DNA sequence: TGCAGTCCGAATGAGCAGTTCTTC. Its protein product is CSPNEQFF.

J is TRBJ2-1 and V is TRBV7-3; D gene unclear. The J call is in doubt because the DNA end fits TRBJ2-7 better. In germline, CDR1 is SGHTA, CDR2 FQGTGA. The CDR3 contains 15 residues. The CDR3: CASSLSPSGYNEQYF. CDR3 nucleotide sequence: TGTGCCAGCAGCTTATCGCCTTCGGGCTACAATGAGCAGTACTTC.

The rearrangement uses TRBV20-1 and TRBJ1-1; TRBD1 is a possible D gene (6 bases). The length of the CDR3 is 17 residues. V was cut by 1 base and J by 11 bases, with 29 bases left in between. Germline V gene sequence: CDR1 DFQATT, CDR2 SNEGSKA (reference sequence). This CDR3 reads CSARARDGAGERRGAFF. CDR3 coding DNA: TGCAGTGCTAGAGCCCGGGATGGGGCAGGGGAGCGCCGGGGGGCTTTCTTT.